The 27 T cell receptor beta chains in this list originate from one sample, sequenced in a study of early T cells in non-severe SARS-CoV-2 infection. MiXCR was run by TCRdb on the 5' RACE reads, yielding one entry per CDR3 protein. The data hold approximately 81,000 distinct CDR3 sequences, with more than 5% observed a single time. The source material was whole blood. Receptors were obtained from an adult who was a healthcare worker with PCR-confirmed SARS-CoV-2 infection or an uninfected control (not recorded which).

The rearrangement links TRBV7-9 to TRBJ2-3; no definite D call. With 7 bases removed from V and 6 bases from J, the gap between germline ends came to 8 bases. The CDR3 has 11 amino acids. CDR1 is SEHNR, CDR2 FQNEAQ, per germline (reference sequence). Written as DNA, the CDR3 is TGTGCCAGCACGAGCGCGGATACGCAGTATTTT. Translating gives CASTSADTQYF.

The chain uses TRBV5-6 and TRBJ2-1; D may be TRBD1 (6 bases). Trimming removed 4 bases from V and 12 bases from J, with 11 bases in between. The germline gives CDR1 SGHDT, CDR2 YYEEEE. The CDR3 runs 11 residues. This chain's CDR3 is CASSTTGLQFF. Written as DNA, the CDR3 is TGTGCCAGCAGCACCACAGGGTTGCAGTTCTTC.

The V gene is TRBV7-2, the J gene TRBJ2-7; D might be TRBD1 (5 bases). CDR3 length: 14 amino acids. The V gene lost 1 base and the J gene lost 4 bases, with 11 bases spanning the gap. Per the germline V gene, CDR1 is SGHTA and CDR2 is FQGNSA. CDR3 bases: TGTGCCAGCAGCTTAGGACAGTCAGGTTACGAGCAGTACTTC. Its protein product is CASSLGQSGYEQYF.

This clonotype was seen a few times. As DNA, the CDR3 is TGCAGTGCTACCCCCCGACAGGGCAATCAGCCCCAGCATTTT. This sequence encodes CSATPRQGNQPQHF. This sequence joins TRBV20-1 and TRBJ1-5, with D perhaps TRBD1 (6 bases). The CDR3 extends over 14 amino acids. CDR1 DFQATT and CDR2 SNEGSKA come from the germline V gene (reference sequence). The V end was cut by 4 bases, the J end by 2 bases, with 12 bases between.

This clonotype was picked up a small number of times. The chain combines TRBV4-1 with TRBJ1-5; D is possibly TRBD1 (6 bases). CDR1 is MGHRA and CDR2 is YSYEKL in the germline V gene. The CDR3 has 14 amino acids. V dropped 2 bases and J dropped 7 bases, with 12 bases sitting between them. The CDR3 region is CASSQTRGGQPQHF. The CDR3 DNA sequence: TGCGCCAGCAGCCAAACCAGGGGAGGACAGCCCCAGCATTTT.

V gene TRBV20-1 combines with J gene TRBJ2-3, with D possibly matching TRBD1 (5 bases). This CDR3 spans 18 amino acids. CDR1 is DFQATT and CDR2 is SNEGSKA in the germline V gene (reference sequence). Trimming removed 0 bases at V and 4 bases at J, with 23 bases between. The CDR3: CSARDRRRVWSLADTQYF. The CDR3 DNA reads as TGCAGTGCTAGAGATAGGCGCAGGGTATGGTCTTTGGCAGATACGCAGTATTTT.

At least ten counts were recorded for this clonotype. This chain connects TRBV2 to TRBJ2-7; unclear D gene. Trimming removed 5 bases from V and 5 bases from J, with 10 bases in between. The CDR3 runs 12 residues. From germline, CDR1 is SNHLY and CDR2 FYNNEI. The CDR3 protein is CASSRANNEQYF. CDR3 in DNA: TGTGCCAGCAGTCGGGCCAACAACGAGCAGTACTTC.

This clonotype was observed many times. CDR3 protein: CASSFSWEQGNTEAFF. In nucleotides, the CDR3 is TGCGCCAGCAGCTTTAGTTGGGAACAGGGGAACACTGAAGCTTTCTTT. The gene calls are TRBV5-1 and TRBJ1-1; possibly TRBD1 for D (6 bases). V lost 2 bases and J lost 1, with 15 bases in between. The germline V gene encodes CDR1 SGHRS and CDR2 YFSETQ. The CDR3 totals 16 residues.

This clonotype was counted a few times. The J gene is TRBJ2-4, the V gene TRBV28; possibly TRBD2 for D (6 bases). Germline CDR1 is MDHEN and CDR2 is SYDVKM. This CDR3 is built from 15 residues. Trimming pared 3 bases from V and 1 base from J, leaving 10 bases between. CDR3 sequence reads: CASSFGGNAKNIQYF. The CDR3 coding sequence is TGTGCCAGCAGTTTTGGCGGGAACGCCAAAAACATTCAGTACTTC.

There are a few counts of this clonotype. The V gene is TRBV7-9, the J gene TRBJ2-5, with D unresolved. Germline assignment: CDR1 SEHNR and CDR2 FQNEAQ (reference sequence). There are 11 residues in the CDR3. V shed 2 bases and J shed 4 bases, with 2 bases lying between them. The CDR3 region is CASSLLETQYF. The CDR3 region has the DNA TGTGCCAGCAGCTTATTAGAGACCCAGTACTTC.

This clonotype was counted only a few times. This sequence joins TRBV7-8 and TRBJ1-2; 8 bases are a match to TRBD1. CDR1 SGHVS and CDR2 FQNEAQ come from the germline V gene. V was pared by 1 base and J by 1 base, with 11 bases of the junction left unmatched. CDR3 size: 18 residues. The CDR3 reads CASSLVGGQAYFNYGYTF. The DNA of the CDR3 is TGTGCCAGCAGCTTAGTCGGGGGACAGGCCTATTTTAACTATGGCTACACCTTC.

In its sample, this clonotype was seen many times. The chain combines TRBV5-1 with TRBJ1-2, with 10 bases matching TRBD1. Unmatched junction bases numbered 3, after V lost 2 bases and J lost 2 bases. Germline values: CDR1 SGHRS, CDR2 YFSETQ. This CDR3 has 15 residues. Here the CDR3 reads CASSLDRGPNYGYTF. CDR3 nucleotides: TGCGCCAGCAGCTTAGACAGGGGGCCGAACTATGGCTACACCTTC.

This clonotype came up a few times. This chain links TRBV10-2 with TRBJ2-2; 7 nucleotides line up with TRBD2. J lost 5 bases, V lost 10 bases, and 16 bases had no gene match. The CDR3 has 16 residues. Germline lookup yields CDR1 WSHSY and CDR2 SAAADI. For the CDR3, the DNA is TGCGCCACCACAGTGCGGGCGGGAGAGGGAACCGGGGAGCTGTTTTTT. The encoded protein is CATTVRAGEGTGELFF.

The table lists this clonotype with many counts. The V gene is TRBV3-1, the J gene TRBJ1-5; perhaps TRBD1 as D (6 bases). The CDR3 loop spans 15 amino acids. The V and J ends lost 1 base and 2 bases respectively, with 9 bases between them. CDR1 and CDR2 (germline): LGHDT, YNNKEL (reference sequence). The DNA for the CDR3 is TGTGCCAGCAGCCAAGGCAGGGGAGGCAATCAGCCCCAGCATTTT. This gives the protein CASSQGRGGNQPQHF.

This clonotype was counted many times. The J gene is TRBJ2-3, the V gene TRBV12-3 or TRBV12-4; D is ambiguous. CDR3 length: 11 residues. The ends were cut back, 1 base at V and 5 bases at J, with 1 base in the middle. CDR3 in DNA: TGTGCCAGCAGTTTAGAAGATACGCAGTATTTT. As protein: CASSLEDTQYF.

The J gene is TRBJ1-1, the V gene TRBV7-8; 8 bases match TRBD1. Germline V CDR1 and CDR2: SGHVS, FQNEAQ. Trimming removed 1 base from V and 0 bases from J; junction bases left unmatched: 7. This CDR3 comprises 17 residues. The CDR3 spells CASSLVRGRIMNTEAFF. Here the CDR3 DNA reads TGTGCCAGCAGCTTAGTCAGGGGGCGTATCATGAACACTGAAGCTTTCTTT.

This clonotype was counted ten times or more. This chain connects TRBV11-2 to TRBJ2-7, with D unclear. Germline lookup yields CDR1 SGHAT and CDR2 FQNNGV. The CDR3 is 15 residues long. The V end was cut by 3 bases, the J end by 0 bases, with 12 bases between. The CDR3 loop is CASSLRASSSYEQYF. The CDR3 coding sequence is TGTGCCAGCAGCTTGCGTGCTTCCAGCTCCTACGAGCAGTACTTC.

This clonotype was detected only a few times. This chain joins TRBV7-2 and TRBJ2-1; D uncertain. The germline gives CDR1 SGHTA, CDR2 FQGNSA. The CDR3 totals 14 residues. V was trimmed by 2 bases and J by 5 bases, leaving 10 bases between them. CDR3: CASSLSLRNNEQFF. The CDR3 DNA reads TGTGCCAGCAGCTTATCACTACGGAACAATGAGCAGTTCTTC.

This clonotype was counted many times. The rearrangement uses TRBV5-6 and TRBJ2-1; D may be TRBD2 (5 bases). CDR1 is SGHDT, CDR2 YYEEEE, per germline. This CDR3 region has 15 residues. V was pared by 4 bases and J by 10 bases, with 21 bases between. This CDR3 reads CASSRKSVRRREQFF. CDR3 nucleotides: TGTGCCAGCAGCCGGAAGTCCGTCCGACGGAGGGAGCAGTTCTTC.

This clonotype was seen a few times. This chain joins TRBV9 and TRBJ1-4; 9 nucleotides line up with TRBD1. CDR1 SGDLS and CDR2 YYNGEE come from the germline V gene. Trimming removed 3 bases from V and 8 bases from J; junction bases left unmatched: 8. This CDR3 contains 15 residues. CDR3 nucleotides: TGTGCCAGCAGCGGGGGCGGGACAGGGAGAGAAAAACTGTTTTTT. This gives the protein CASSGGGTGREKLFF.

In this sample, this clonotype turned up many times. This sequence joins TRBV30 and TRBJ2-7, with 9 bases that match TRBD2. Germline loops: CDR1 GTSNPN, CDR2 SVGIG (reference sequence). CDR3 size: 14 residues. V lost 3 bases to trimming and J lost 5 bases; unmatched junction nucleotides: 8. CDR3 residues: CAWSLGGGGHEQYF. Here the CDR3 DNA reads TGTGCCTGGAGCCTCGGCGGGGGGGGGCACGAGCAGTACTTC.

In this sample, this clonotype turned up many times. The rearrangement links TRBV10-3 to TRBJ1-5; D might be TRBD1 (6 bases). Trimming removed 4 bases from V and 7 bases from J, with 14 bases in between. The CDR3 loop spans 14 amino acids. CDR1 is ENHRY, CDR2 SYGVKD, per germline. CDR3 sequence (DNA): TGTGCCATCAGTGTAACACAGGGCATCCAGCCCCAGCATTTT. Amino acids: CAISVTQGIQPQHF.

The rearrangement links TRBV4-1 to TRBJ2-6; D is possibly TRBD1 or TRBD2 (5 bases each). Trimming shortened V by 2 bases and J by 0 bases, and 14 bases separated the two germline ends. The CDR3 is 18 amino acids. Germline V CDR1 and CDR2: MGHRA, YSYEKL. CDR3 DNA sequence: TGCGCCAGCAGCCAAAAACCGGGACGGCGCTCTGGGGCCAACGTCCTGACTTTC. The encoded protein is CASSQKPGRRSGANVLTF.

In this sample, this clonotype turned up many times. The gene calls are TRBV2 and TRBJ1-1, with 7 bases lining up with TRBD1. Germline assignment: CDR1 SNHLY and CDR2 FYNNEI. The CDR3 contains 15 residues. V lost 1 base, J lost 7 bases, and 9 bases stayed unmatched. CDR3 amino acids: CASSEDGGGKVEAFF. The CDR3 DNA is TGTGCCAGCAGTGAAGATGGAGGGGGCAAGGTTGAAGCTTTCTTT.

The chain carries TRBV20-1 and TRBJ1-6; 7 nucleotides line up with TRBD1. The CDR3 totals 14 residues. The V segment lost 4 bases and the J segment 3 bases; nucleotides outside the gene matches: 3. Germline V gives CDR1 DFQATT, CDR2 SNEGSKA (reference sequence). CDR3 in amino acids: CSAKDRDYNSPLHF. CDR3 in DNA: TGCAGTGCTAAAGACAGGGACTATAATTCACCCCTCCACTTT.

This clonotype was detected a few times. The chain combines TRBV20-1 with TRBJ1-4, with D possibly TRBD1 on 5 matching bases. The CDR3 totals 15 residues. The germline gives CDR1 DFQATT, CDR2 SNEGSKA (reference sequence). V was trimmed by 6 bases and J by 5 bases, leaving 19 bases between them. CDR3 DNA sequence: TGCAGTGCCACTGTGGGCGGGGGGAACAATGAAAAACTGTTTTTT. Protein sequence: CSATVGGGNNEKLFF.

This clonotype was detected only a few times. The gene calls are TRBV29-1 and TRBJ2-7, with no clear D. The V gene lost 6 bases and the J gene lost 1 base, with 10 bases spanning the gap. This CDR3 has 12 residues. Germline lookup yields CDR1 SQVTM and CDR2 ANQGSEA. The CDR3 DNA is TGCAGCGTCGGTGACGGATCCTACGAGCAGTACTTC. This codes for CSVGDGSYEQYF.